This T cell receptor beta chain is drawn from a study of blood T cell repertoires in COVID-19 (dated by TCRdb to the early 2020s). Regarding the complete study: For ImmuneRACE Cohort 3, a participant was defined as recovered based on two consecutive negative NP/OP PCR tests, clearance by a healthcare professional, or resolution of symptoms. Where available, HLA class I and class II types were taken from metadata supplied by the sample provider and were not determined by assay-based typing. The repertoires were made available in a free public database intended to serve as a resource for research on the immune response to SARS-CoV-2. The sample metadata nearly always contained a de-identified subject ID, COVID-19 status, age in years and sex. Samples covering the acute and convalescent phases of COVID-19 were provided by collaborators in the United States, Italy and Spain. Subjects who had been exposed to COVID-19, were actively infected with it, or had recovered from it provided the deeply sampled blood TCRbeta repertoires that made up the dataset. The material from the prospective study consisted of cDNA or gDNA derived from T cells, B-cell-depleted T cells, or PBMCs. Samples came from the ongoing ImmuneRACE study (first 160 participants) plus 1,254 subjects from 6 global collaborators.

With respect to this clone: No cognate antigen has been identified for it. No base quality values were provided; no much bigger clone lies one nucleotide off.

TCRbeta CDR3 regions were amplified from genomic DNA using the immunoSEQ Assay, a bias-controlled multiplex PCR. In the authors' own workflow: Nucleated cell counts per sample were estimated from amplification of reference gene primers within the assay. Sequence reads were collapsed and filtered to measure the absolute abundance of every unique TCRbeta CDR3 rearrangement. For each sample, productive Simpson clonality was calculated as the square root of Simpson's diversity index over productive rearrangements. The table comes from immuneACCESS by way of TCRdb, which keeps in-frame sequences with V and J called. Part of the clones is missing from these tables; in studies checked, under half for an unresolved V gene and the rest for unknown reasons. V, J and clone size reflect that table, while D and trimming were determined from the DNA. Here the sample has 120,000 to 150,000 clones; under 90% occur a single time. The ten top clones hold 3.5% to 5% of the sample.

In the prospective study, participants were about 18 to 90 years old, resided in 20 to 30 geographic areas of the United States, and were enrolled through a virtual design. Cohort assignment in the prospective study relied on participant-reported clinical history from a screening survey and a study questionnaire. Each participant in the prospective study had whole blood, serum and a nasopharyngeal or oropharyngeal swab collected by mobile phlebotomists. Additional blood draws and questionnaires over an approximately two-month period could optionally be provided by prospective study participants. Before DNA extraction, prospective study blood samples were shipped either frozen or at room temperature. Overall study outcomes, separate from this receptor: How much clinical and demographic metadata was included differed by source and by participant, and the metadata was provided uncurated.

The germline ends are 7 bases apart after V is trimmed by 0 bases and J by 5 bases. From its cysteine to its phenylalanine, the CDR3 spans 13 amino acids. Only CDR3 DNA remains: 39 bases, in frame from the first base. The germline V gene yields KGHSH for CDR1 and LQKENI for CDR2. This sequence uses TRBV18 and TRBJ1-1; no D gene can be assigned with confidence. The clonotype originates from a man aged 50-60 years in a cohort exposed to, infected with or recovered from COVID-19 (not recorded which). The source material was PBMCs or T cells enriched from blood (not recorded which). The nucleotides read TGTGCCAGCTCACCACCCCGGGTTACTGAAGCTTTCTTT. It encodes CASSPPRVTEAFF.